This is a list of T cell receptor beta chains from one sample in a study of glioma-infiltrating T cells. Using its own MiXCR run on the multiplex PCR reads, TCRdb lists one record per CDR3 protein. The sample has around 90,000 distinct CDR3 sequences, about 37% seen once; the top ten hold around two fifths. Sequencing used glioma tissue, nonneoplastic brain tissue, or PBMCs (not recorded which). The receptors come from a human donor with low-grade glioma or glioblastoma, undergoing nonglioma brain surgery, or in good health (not recorded which). Each CDR3 is given with its conserved first and last residue. D genes are given only for firm matches. Clone size is not always given. Where it is, it says once, few, many or a class for expanded clones.

d_gene: .
abundance: many
v_gene: TRBV19
j_gene: TRBJ2-1
CDR3nt: TGTGCCAGTAGTGGGACCGTTTACAATGAGCAGTTCTTC
CDR3aa: CASSGTVYNEQFF

d_gene: .
abundance: many
v_gene: TRBV4-1
j_gene: TRBJ2-7
CDR3nt: TGCGCCAGCAGCCAAGATTGGGGTTACGAGCAGTACTTC
CDR3aa: CASSQDWGYEQYF

d_gene: TRBD1
abundance: .
v_gene: TRBV6-1
j_gene: TRBJ1-1
CDR3nt: TGTGCCAGCAGGAACAGGGGTTACACTGAAGCTCGCTTT
CDR3aa: CASRNRGYTEARF

d_gene: TRBD1
abundance: many
v_gene: TRBV10-1
j_gene: TRBJ2-3
CDR3nt: TGCGCCAGCAACGACAGGGCCCCCACAGATACGCAGTATTTT
CDR3aa: CASNDRAPTDTQYF

d_gene: .
abundance: many
v_gene: TRBV7-9
j_gene: TRBJ1-4
CDR3nt: TGTGCCAGCAGCTTAGCCCCACGCGCAACTAATGAAAAACTGTTTTTT
CDR3aa: CASSLAPRATNEKLFF

d_gene: TRBD1
abundance: many
v_gene: TRBV28
j_gene: TRBJ2-7
CDR3nt: TGTGCCAGCAGTGTGACAGGGGGGGACGAGCAGTACTTC
CDR3aa: CASSVTGGDEQYF

d_gene: TRBD1
abundance: .
v_gene: TRBV28
j_gene: TRBJ1-5
CDR3nt: TGTGCCAGCACCATGGGGGGGACAGGGACCAATCAGCCCCAGCATTTT
CDR3aa: CASTMGGTGTNQPQHF

d_gene: .
abundance: many
v_gene: TRBV7-9
j_gene: TRBJ2-5
CDR3nt: TGTGCCAGCAGCTTAGAGACCCAGTACTTC
CDR3aa: CASSLETQYF

d_gene: .
abundance: .
v_gene: TRBV15
j_gene: TRBJ1-1
CDR3nt: TGTGCCACCAGCTTCGGGAACACTGAAGCTTTCTTT
CDR3aa: CATSFGNTEAFF

d_gene: .
abundance: many
v_gene: TRBV14
j_gene: TRBJ1-1
CDR3nt: TGTGCCAGCAGCCAACGAAACACAGGGTCCAGGGGACCTGAAGCTTTCTTT
CDR3aa: CASSQRNTGSRGPEAFF

d_gene: .
abundance: .
v_gene: TRBV25-1
j_gene: TRBJ2-5
CDR3nt: TGTGCCAGCGGTGGGAGTCTAGCGAGAACCTCAGTGACCCAGTACTTC
CDR3aa: CASGGSLARTSVTQYF

d_gene: .
abundance: many
v_gene: TRBV28
j_gene: TRBJ2-7
CDR3nt: TGTGCCAGCAGTTCTTCTAGCAACTTTCCCGGGAACGAGCAGTACTTC
CDR3aa: CASSSSSNFPGNEQYF

d_gene: TRBD1
abundance: .
v_gene: TRBV27
j_gene: TRBJ1-2
CDR3nt: TGTGCCAGCAGTTTTTCCGGCACAGGGGGCTACATCTTC
CDR3aa: CASSFSGTGGYIF

d_gene: TRBD1
abundance: .
v_gene: TRBV10-3
j_gene: TRBJ2-1
CDR3nt: TGTGCCACCCTAGACAGGGGGTCTGAGCAGTTCTTC
CDR3aa: CATLDRGSEQFF

d_gene: TRBD2
abundance: once
v_gene: TRBV28
j_gene: TRBJ2-1
CDR3nt: TGTGCCAGCAGCTTATTACTAGCGGCTAATGAGCAGTTCTTC
CDR3aa: CASSLLLAANEQFF

d_gene: TRBD1
abundance: many
v_gene: TRBV19
j_gene: TRBJ2-4
CDR3nt: TGTGCCAGTAGCGTGGACAGGATTGTCAAAAACATTCAGTACTTC
CDR3aa: CASSVDRIVKNIQYF

d_gene: .
abundance: .
v_gene: TRBV10-3
j_gene: TRBJ1-2
CDR3nt: TGTGCCATCAGCGCGGACGGAGCGAATGGCTACACCTTC
CDR3aa: CAISADGANGYTF

d_gene: .
abundance: many
v_gene: TRBV6-1
j_gene: TRBJ1-1
CDR3nt: TGTGCCAGCAGTGCCAGGCTCGGAGGTTTGAACACTGAAGCTTTCTTT
CDR3aa: CASSARLGGLNTEAFF

d_gene: TRBD1
abundance: .
v_gene: TRBV6-1
j_gene: TRBJ2-5
CDR3nt: TGTGCCAGCAGTGAAATTGGGCAGGGGGTAGAGACCCAGTACTTC
CDR3aa: CASSEIGQGVETQYF

d_gene: .
abundance: .
v_gene: TRBV7-9
j_gene: TRBJ2-1
CDR3nt: TGTGCCAGCGCCCAGGTGTCATCCTACAATGAGCAGTTCTTC
CDR3aa: CASAQVSSYNEQFF

d_gene: .
abundance: many
v_gene: TRBV3-1
j_gene: TRBJ2-5
CDR3nt: TGTGCCAGCAGCATAGATGCCCGACAAGAGACCCAGTACTTC
CDR3aa: CASSIDARQETQYF

d_gene: TRBD1
abundance: .
v_gene: TRBV18
j_gene: TRBJ2-5
CDR3nt: TGTGCCAGCTCACCACCGGACAGGGAAGGGGAGACCCAGTACTTC
CDR3aa: CASSPPDREGETQYF

d_gene: .
abundance: few
v_gene: TRBV29-1
j_gene: TRBJ2-7
CDR3nt: TGCAGCGTTGAAGATCGTAAGGGGATTTCCTACGAGCAGTACTTC
CDR3aa: CSVEDRKGISYEQYF

d_gene: TRBD1
abundance: many
v_gene: TRBV7-2
j_gene: TRBJ1-5
CDR3nt: TGTGCCAGCAGCTTAGGGACAGGGAGAGGCCAGCCCCAGCATTTT
CDR3aa: CASSLGTGRGQPQHF

d_gene: .
abundance: many
v_gene: TRBV5-5
j_gene: TRBJ1-1
CDR3nt: TGTGCCAGCAGCTTGTCGGGGGCGGGAACTGAAGCTTTCTTT
CDR3aa: CASSLSGAGTEAFF

d_gene: .
abundance: many
v_gene: TRBV6-5
j_gene: TRBJ2-5
CDR3nt: TGTGCCAGCAGTTACTCGGGACGGAACCAAGAGACCCAGTACTTC
CDR3aa: CASSYSGRNQETQYF

d_gene: .
abundance: .
v_gene: TRBV20-1
j_gene: TRBJ2-7
CDR3nt: TGCGCCAGCAGAGTAAGGCTACCCTCTGAGCAGTTCTTT
CDR3aa: CASRVRLPSEQFF

d_gene: .
abundance: many
v_gene: TRBV15
j_gene: TRBJ2-1
CDR3nt: TGTGCCACCAGCAGAGGAGGCGGGACCGGCTACAATGAGCAGTTCTTC
CDR3aa: CATSRGGGTGYNEQFF

d_gene: .
abundance: many
v_gene: TRBV3-1
j_gene: TRBJ1-1
CDR3nt: TGTGCCAGCAGCCCGCGGGGCGGGAACACTGAAGCTTTCTTT
CDR3aa: CASSPRGGNTEAFF